What follows are 21 T cell receptor beta chains derived from one specimen sequenced in a study of identical twins (dated by TCRdb to between 2015 and 2016). To prepare the library, 5' RACE was applied. These reads were obtained on an Illumina HiSeq 2000. TCRdb reprocessing: public reads trimmed at Q25 with fastp, clones called with MiXCR, in-frame beta chains kept. Here each entry gathers all rows of one CDR3 protein and keeps the most common genes and DNA. A total of roughly 1.6 million distinct CDR3 sequences appear in this sample, more than 30% of them only once. The ten largest clones add up to 0.25% to 0.3% of the sample. Material: cord blood. The source of these receptors is a newborn girl in good health.

J is TRBJ2-3 and V is TRBV12-3 or TRBV12-4; weak D call: TRBD2 (5 bases). Trimming shortened V by 5 bases and J by 5 bases, and 11 bases separated the two germline ends. The CDR3 is 13 residues long. The CDR3 protein is CASSERVGDTQYF. The CDR3, as DNA: TGTGCCAGCAGTGAGAGGGTCGGAGATACGCAGTATTTT.

This clonotype was counted at least ten times. This chain links TRBV29-1 with TRBJ2-3; tentatively, D is TRBD1 or TRBD2 (5 bases each). The V and J ends lost 5 bases and 2 bases respectively, with 14 bases between them. Germline CDR1 is SQVTM and CDR2 is ANQGSEA. This CDR3 has 14 amino acids. The CDR3 DNA is TGCAGCGTTACTCCGGGACGATACACAGATACGCAGTATTTT. Translation: CSVTPGRYTDTQYF.

Notes on this clonotype: The junction differs from germline at one of its ends, possibly a read error. The V and J genes are TRBV12-3 or TRBV12-4 and TRBJ2-7; D unresolved. This CDR3 contains 13 residues. Here the CDR3 reads CAGSLVLGYEQYF. The CDR3 DNA reads as TGTGCCGGCAGTTTAGTTTTAGGTTACGAGCAGTACTTC.

The genes are TRBV28 and TRBJ2-3, with D possibly being TRBD2 (6 bases). Germline loops: CDR1 MDHEN, CDR2 SYDVKM. Deletions cut 4 bases from V and 4 bases from J, with 12 bases between. The CDR3 has 14 amino acids. CDR3 nucleotide sequence: TGTGCCAGCAGTTCGGGCGGGATGCCAGATACGCAGTATTTT. Amino acids: CASSSGGMPDTQYF.

Note on this clonotype: A much larger clone differs from this one at a single base, so this may be a read error. The rearrangement joins TRBV10-3 to TRBJ2-4; 8 nucleotides agree with TRBD2. This CDR3 region has 15 residues. Germline V lookup: CDR1 ENHRY, CDR2 SYGVKD. J lost 13 bases, V lost 4 bases, and 15 bases had no gene match. The CDR3 DNA reads as TGTGCCATCAGTGGGTCTAGCGGGTGGTACAATGAGCAGTACTTC. Its translation: CAISGSSGWYNEQYF.

This chain connects TRBV20-1 to TRBJ2-1; 11 bases agree with TRBD2. CDR1 and CDR2 (germline): DFQATT, SNEGSKA (reference sequence). The V segment lost 5 bases and the J segment 4 bases; nucleotides outside the gene matches: 10. The CDR3 has 16 amino acids. CDR3 in DNA: TGCAGTGCTCCCCCCTCTAGCGGGAGGTCTTACAATGAGCAGTTCTTC. Protein product: CSAPPSSGRSYNEQFF.

Remarks on this clonotype: Possible read error: a much larger clone is one base away. This chain connects TRBV29-1 to TRBJ2-7, with D unclear. V lost 1 base, J lost 2 bases, and 3 bases lay in between. This CDR3 has 11 amino acids. Germline values: CDR1 SQVTM, CDR2 ANQGSEA. The CDR3: CSVEVTYEQYF. The CDR3 nucleotides read TGCAGCGTTGAAGTCACCTACGAGCAGTACTTC.

The chain joins TRBV28 to TRBJ2-7; D is possibly TRBD2 (5 bases). This CDR3 is 12 amino acids long. Per the germline V gene, CDR1 is MDHEN and CDR2 is SYDVKM. V was shortened by 7 bases and J by 9 bases, with 16 bases between the two germline ends. CDR3 sequence (DNA): TGTGCCAGCAATCCCGGGATAGGGCCGCAGTACTTC. Its protein is CASNPGIGPQYF.

The rearrangement joins TRBV6-5 to TRBJ2-1, with D unclear. The CDR3 extends over 16 amino acids. With 4 bases removed from V and 1 base from J, the gap between germline ends came to 14 bases. CDR1 and CDR2 (germline): MNHEY, SVGAGI. CDR3 residues: CASSSLRSGSYNEQFF. CDR3 coding DNA: TGTGCCAGCAGTTCCCTCCGAAGTGGGTCCTACAATGAGCAGTTCTTC.

This clonotype has only a few counts. V gene TRBV20-1 combines with J gene TRBJ2-5; 11 bases agree with TRBD2. Germline V gives CDR1 DFQATT, CDR2 SNEGSKA (reference sequence). The CDR3 spans 13 residues. The CDR3 DNA reads as TGCAGCCTCCCGGGACTAGCGGAAGAGACCCAGTACTTC. Its translation is CSLPGLAEETQYF.

The genes are TRBV27 and TRBJ2-1, with TRBD1 as a possible D gene (5 bases). This CDR3 region has 14 residues. V was trimmed by 2 bases and J by 8 bases, leaving 13 bases between them. Looked up from germline, CDR1 is MNHEY and CDR2 is SMNVEV (reference sequence). DNA for the CDR3: TGTGCCAGCAGTTTAGGGGCGACCAGTCATGAGCAGTTCTTC. It encodes CASSLGATSHEQFF.

The chain couples TRBV7-9 to TRBJ2-1; 12 bases agree with TRBD2. J was trimmed by 5 bases and V by 0 bases; bases with no gene match: 8. Germline-derived CDR1 and CDR2 are SEHNR and FQNEAQ (reference sequence). This CDR3 spans 18 amino acids. The CDR3 is CASSLALGLAGTNNEQFF. The CDR3 nucleotides are TGTGCCAGCAGCTTAGCGCTTGGACTAGCGGGGACTAACAATGAGCAGTTCTTC. Drawing the rest from reference TRBV7-9 and TRBJ2-1, the complete variable domain is DTGVSQNPRHKITKRGQNVTFRCDPISEHNRLYWYRQTLGQGPEFLTYFQNEAQLEKSRLLSDRFSAERPKGSFSTLEIQRTEQGDSAMYLCASSLALGLAGTNNEQFFGPGTRLTVL.

The chain couples TRBV15 to TRBJ2-2; no clear D. The germline V gene encodes CDR1 LNHNV and CDR2 YYDKDF (reference sequence). V dropped 8 bases and J dropped 6 bases, with 10 bases sitting between them. The CDR3 spans 12 residues. CDR3 sequence: CATRTPPGELFF. The CDR3, as DNA: TGTGCCACCCGGACGCCTCCCGGGGAGCTGTTTTTT.

This chain joins TRBV20-1 and TRBJ1-1; 9 bases map to TRBD1. The CDR3 spans 14 residues. The germline CDR1 and CDR2 sequences are DFQATT and SNEGSKA (reference sequence). V lost 3 bases to trimming and J lost 4 bases; unmatched junction nucleotides: 6. CDR3 coding DNA: TGCAGTGCTAGGGACAGGGGTCAAGGCACTGAAGCTTTCTTT. Translating gives CSARDRGQGTEAFF.

Here the CDR3 DNA reads TGCAGTGCTAGATCCGGGGGCCTCTACAATGAGCAGTACTTC. This codes for CSARSGGLYNEQYF. V usage is TRBV20-1 and J usage is TRBJ2-1, with D perhaps matching TRBD1 or TRBD2 (6 bases each). Near its end, the DNA agrees better with TRBJ2-7, so the J call may be wrong. This CDR3 is 14 amino acids long. Germline CDR1 DFQATT, CDR2 SNEGSKA (reference sequence).

This clonotype was found a few times. The V call is TRBV20-1, the J call TRBJ1-5; no firm D call. The CDR3 has 13 residues. Germline lookup yields CDR1 DFQATT and CDR2 SNEGSKA (reference sequence). Trimming took 3 bases from V and 4 from J, leaving 10 bases between them. For the CDR3, the DNA is TGCAGTGCTAGCCATGGGTCAAATCAGCCCCAGCATTTT. Protein: CSASHGSNQPQHF.

This chain joins TRBV6-6 and TRBJ2-7; 7 nucleotides match TRBD1. V shed 9 bases and J 3 bases; nucleotides not matched to a gene: 11. This CDR3 comprises 14 residues. Germline loops: CDR1 MNHNY, CDR2 SVGAGI (reference sequence). As DNA, the CDR3 is TGTGCCAGTAAAAACGAGGCAGGGGGCTACGAGCAGTACTTC. It translates to CASKNEAGGYEQYF.

This clonotype was found many times. The chain carries TRBV12-3 or TRBV12-4 and TRBJ2-7, with a weak D call TRBD2 (5 bases). Trimming left V 6 bases short and J 3 bases short, with 12 bases between. This CDR3 region has 13 residues. The CDR3 DNA reads TGTGCCAGCAGCCTAACTAGAGGCTACGAGCAGTACTTC. As protein: CASSLTRGYEQYF.

The genes are TRBV29-1 and TRBJ1-4; D is undetermined. Trimming shortened V by 2 bases and J by 10 bases, and 11 bases separated the two germline ends. The germline gives CDR1 SQVTM, CDR2 ANQGSEA. This CDR3 has 12 residues. In DNA form, the CDR3 reads TGCAGCGTTGAAAAGGAGGGCAGAAAACTGTTTTTT. Translating gives CSVEKEGRKLFF.

This clonotype was counted between two and nine times. The chain carries TRBV12-5 and TRBJ1-1, with D possibly matching TRBD1 (6 bases). CDR3 length equals 13 residues. Germline V gives CDR1 LGHNT, CDR2 FRNRAP. V gave up 2 bases and J gave up 4 bases, with 8 bases separating them. CDR3 bases: TGTGCTAGTGGTTTGCTAGGGGGCACTGAAGCTTTCTTT. The encoded protein is CASGLLGGTEAFF.

In this sample, this clonotype turned up a few times. The chain uses TRBV5-1 and TRBJ2-3, with D tentatively TRBD1 (5 bases). CDR1 and CDR2 (germline): SGHRS, YFSETQ. There are 13 residues in the CDR3. The ends were cut back, 3 bases at V and 5 bases at J, with 10 bases in the middle. The CDR3 sequence is CASSWVQGDTQYF. The DNA for the CDR3 is TGCGCCAGCAGCTGGGTTCAGGGAGATACGCAGTATTTT. Complete variable domain (other parts from reference TRBV5-1 and TRBJ2-3): KAGVTQTPRYLIKTRGQQVTLSCSPISGHRSVSWYQQTPGQGLQFLFEYFSETQRNKGNFPGRFSGRQFSNSRSEMNVSTLELGDSALYLCASSWVQGDTQYFGPGTRLTVL.